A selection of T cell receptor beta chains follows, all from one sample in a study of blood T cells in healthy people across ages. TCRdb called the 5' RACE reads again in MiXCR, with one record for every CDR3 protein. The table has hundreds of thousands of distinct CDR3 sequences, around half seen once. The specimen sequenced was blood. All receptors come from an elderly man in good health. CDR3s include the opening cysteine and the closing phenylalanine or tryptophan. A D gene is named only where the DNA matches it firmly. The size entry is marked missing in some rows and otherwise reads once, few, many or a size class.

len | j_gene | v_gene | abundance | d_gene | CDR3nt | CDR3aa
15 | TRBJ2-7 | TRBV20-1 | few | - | TGCAGTGCTCGAGAAATGGCAGGCCCAGGGGACGAGCAGTACTTC | CSAREMAGPGDEQYF
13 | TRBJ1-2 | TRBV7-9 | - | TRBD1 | TGTGCCAGCATCGGGACAGGGCTGTATGGCTACACCTTC | CASIGTGLYGYTF
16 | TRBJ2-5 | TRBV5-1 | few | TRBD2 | TGCGCCAGCAGCTTGGTGCTAGCGGGACATCAAGAGACCCAGTACTTC | CASSLVLAGHQETQYF
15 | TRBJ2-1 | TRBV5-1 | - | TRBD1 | TGCGCCAGCAGCTTGGGTGGACAGGGATTGAATGAGCAGTTCTTC | CASSLGGQGLNEQFF
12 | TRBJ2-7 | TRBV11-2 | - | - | TGTGCCAGCAGCAAGGCGTCCTACGAGCAGTACTTC | CASSKASYEQYF
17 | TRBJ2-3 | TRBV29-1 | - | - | TGCAGCGTTGCCGGACAGCTAACTAGCACTAGCACAGATACGCAGTATTTT | CSVAGQLTSTSTDTQYF
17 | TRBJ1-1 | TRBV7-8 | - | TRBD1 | TGTGCCAGCAGCCCAGCCAGACAGGGGAGACTCGGCACTGAAGCTTTCTTT | CASSPARQGRLGTEAFF
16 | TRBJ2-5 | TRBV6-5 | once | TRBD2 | TGTGCCAGCAGTTGGCCCTCGGGGACTAGCGGCGGAACCCAGTACTTC | CASSWPSGTSGGTQYF
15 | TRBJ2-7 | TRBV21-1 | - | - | TGTTATCGGGCTCCCAAATACCGGGACATCGACGAGCAGTACTTC | CYRAPKYRDIDEQYF
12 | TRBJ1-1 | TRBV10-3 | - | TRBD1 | TGTGCCATCAGTGACGGGACAGCAAAAGCTTTCTTT | CAISDGTAKAFF
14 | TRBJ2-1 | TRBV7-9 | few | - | TGTGCCAGCAGCCCAACCGACGGAGACAATGAGCAGTTCTTC | CASSPTDGDNEQFF
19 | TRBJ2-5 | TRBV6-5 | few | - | TGTGCCAGCAGTTATCGACGGGTTATGGGAGTGGGGGCACAAGAGACCCAGTACTTC | CASSYRRVMGVGAQETQYF
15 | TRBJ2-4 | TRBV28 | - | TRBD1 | TGTGCCAGCAGTCCCCCTAGGACAGGGGGGGCCATTCAGTACTTC | CASSPPRTGGAIQYF
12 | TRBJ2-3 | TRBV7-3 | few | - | TGTGCCAGCAGCTTTGGTTCAGATACGCAGTATTTT | CASSFGSDTQYF
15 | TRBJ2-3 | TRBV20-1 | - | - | TGCAGTGCTATCGGTGTCGCCGGGGGCACAGATACGCAGTATTTT | CSAIGVAGGTDTQYF
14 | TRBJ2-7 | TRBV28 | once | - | TGTGCCAGCAGGATATACCGTAGAGACTACGAGCAGTACTTC | CASRIYRRDYEQYF
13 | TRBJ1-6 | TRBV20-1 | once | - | TGCAGTACTAGACAGACGATTAATTCACCCCTCCACTTT | CSTRQTINSPLHF
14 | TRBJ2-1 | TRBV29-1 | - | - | TGCAGCGTTGGAGGGTCGGGGGCCAGGAATGAGCAGTTCTTC | CSVGGSGARNEQFF
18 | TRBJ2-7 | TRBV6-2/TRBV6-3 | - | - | TGTGCCAGCAGTCCACCGCGGGCCGGCTCTTCCCGAAGCTACGAGCAGTACTTC | CASSPPRAGSSRSYEQYF
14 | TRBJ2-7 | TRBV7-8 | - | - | TGTGCCAGCAGCTCTACTAGGTCACTGTACGAGCAGTACTTC | CASSSTRSLYEQYF
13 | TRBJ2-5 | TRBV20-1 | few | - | TGCAGTGCTAGAGTCGGGGGCGCGGAGACCCAGTACTTC | CSARVGGAETQYF
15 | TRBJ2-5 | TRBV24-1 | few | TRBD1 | TGTGCCACCAGTGACCCGGGACAGGGGGCTGGGACCCAGTACTTC | CATSDPGQGAGTQYF
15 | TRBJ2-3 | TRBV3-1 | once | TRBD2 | TGTGCCAGCAGCGGGACTAACAAAGACACAAATACGCAGTATTTT | CASSGTNKDTNTQYF
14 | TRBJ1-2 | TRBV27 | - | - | TGTGCCAGCATGGAAAGTCCGGGTGGCTATGGCTACACCTTC | CASMESPGGYGYTF
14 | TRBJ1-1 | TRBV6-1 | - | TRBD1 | TGTGCCAGCAGCCCGAAATGGGACAGCACTGAAGCTTTCTTT | CASSPKWDSTEAFF
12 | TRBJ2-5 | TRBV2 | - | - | TGTGCCAGCAGTGAAACACAAGAGACCCAGTACTTC | CASSETQETQYF